The 8 T cell receptor beta chains below all came from one sample that was sequenced in a study of blood T cell repertoires in COVID-19. Some clones are missing from TCRdb's copy, which holds only in-frame ones; the method was immunoSEQ multiplex PCR. The sample records about 250,000 clones, around 83% being singletons. Sequencing was carried out using peripheral blood. The source of these receptors is a man older than 75 with acute or convalescent COVID-19.

This chain uses TRBV5-1 with TRBJ2-7; D gene unclear. V was trimmed by 3 bases and J by 9 bases, leaving 13 bases between them. This CDR3 has 12 amino acids. Germline lookup yields CDR1 SGHRS and CDR2 YFSETQ. CDR3 amino acids: CASSSTGNGQYF. CDR3 sequence (DNA): TGCGCCAGCAGCTCGACTGGTAACGGGCAGTACTTC. Drawing the rest from reference TRBV5-1 and TRBJ2-7, the complete variable domain is KAGVTQTPRYLIKTRGQQVTLSCSPISGHRSVSWYQQTPGQGLQFLFEYFSETQRNKGNFPGRFSGRQFSNSRSEMNVSTLELGDSALYLCASSSTGNGQYFGPGTRLTVT.

The chain carries TRBV28 and TRBJ2-6; 7 bases match TRBD2. The J segment lost 0 bases and the V segment lost 6 bases, leaving 5 bases of the junction unmatched. Germline loops: CDR1 MDHEN, CDR2 SYDVKM. The CDR3 contains 16 residues. This chain's CDR3 is CASSRRGSSGANVLTF. As DNA, the CDR3 is TGTGCCAGCAGCCGGCGGGGGAGCTCTGGGGCCAACGTCCTGACTTTC.

Note on this clone: One junction end does not reproduce the germline sequence, and a read error may be involved. The chain combines TRBV4-2 with TRBJ2-1; 9 nucleotides agree with TRBD2. Looked up from germline, CDR1 is LGHNA and CDR2 is YNFKEQ. The length of the CDR3 is 16 residues. The CDR3: CASSQDMVDSGRARLF. Here the CDR3 DNA reads TGTGCCAGCAGCCAAGATATGGTGGATAGCGGGAGAGCCCGCCTCTTC.

V and J are TRBV18 and TRBJ2-1; D remains unclear. The CDR3 consists of 13 residues. V dropped 3 bases and J dropped 9 bases, with 12 bases sitting between them. Germline V gene lookup returns CDR1 KGHSH and CDR2 LQKENI. The CDR3 loop reads CASSPIYYGEQFF. CDR3 DNA: TGTGCCAGCTCACCCATTTACTACGGTGAGCAGTTCTTC.

The chain is built from TRBV24-1 and TRBJ2-3; the match to TRBD2 covers 11 bases. Germline assignment: CDR1 KGHDR and CDR2 SFDVKD. J was trimmed by 14 bases and V by 2 bases; bases with no gene match: 8. The CDR3 runs to 14 residues. CDR3 region: CATSDSTTSGILYF. DNA of the CDR3: TGTGCCACCAGTGATTCGACGACTAGCGGGATACTGTATTTT.

The chain uses TRBV29-1 and TRBJ1-1, with D possibly matching TRBD1 (5 bases). Trimming removed 7 bases at V and 0 bases at J, with 15 bases between. CDR3 length equals 14 residues. Germline V gives CDR1 SQVTM, CDR2 ANQGSEA. CDR3 sequence: CSALRDLLNTEAFF. The CDR3, as DNA: TGCAGCGCCCTCAGGGACTTACTGAACACTGAAGCTTTCTTT.

This chain links TRBV6-1 with TRBJ2-1, with 7 bases fitting TRBD2. The CDR3 length is 17 residues. Losses at the gene ends were 0 bases for V and 4 bases for J; bases not matched to a gene: 9. Germline V gene sequence: CDR1 MNHNS, CDR2 SASEGT. The CDR3 is CASSEASTGGPYNEQFF. CDR3 DNA: TGTGCCAGCAGTGAAGCTAGTACGGGAGGACCTTACAATGAGCAGTTCTTC.

The chain joins TRBV7-2 to TRBJ1-2; TRBD1 aligns across 7 bases. This CDR3 spans 15 amino acids. V was pared by 3 bases and J by 5 bases, with 9 bases of the junction left unmatched. Germline-derived CDR1 and CDR2 are SGHTA and FQGNSA. The CDR3 bases are TGTGCCAGCAGCTTTTCTAGGGGGCGAGGGTATGGCTACACCTTC. This gives the protein CASSFSRGRGYGYTF.